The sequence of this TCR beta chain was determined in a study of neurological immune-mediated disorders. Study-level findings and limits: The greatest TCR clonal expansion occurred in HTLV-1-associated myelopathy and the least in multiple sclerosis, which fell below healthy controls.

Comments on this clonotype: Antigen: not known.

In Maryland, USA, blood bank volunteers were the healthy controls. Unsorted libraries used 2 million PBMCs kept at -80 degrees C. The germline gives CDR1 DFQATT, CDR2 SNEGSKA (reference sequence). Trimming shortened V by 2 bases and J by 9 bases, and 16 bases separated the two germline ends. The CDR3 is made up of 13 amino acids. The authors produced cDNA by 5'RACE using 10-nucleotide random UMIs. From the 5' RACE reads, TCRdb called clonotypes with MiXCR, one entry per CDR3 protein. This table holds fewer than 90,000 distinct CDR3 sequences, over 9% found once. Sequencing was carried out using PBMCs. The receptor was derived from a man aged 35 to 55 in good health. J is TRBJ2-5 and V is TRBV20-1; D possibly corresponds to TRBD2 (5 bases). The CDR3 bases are TGCAGTGCTAGACACCGGATAACCGGGGCCCAGTACTTC. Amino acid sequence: CSARHRITGAQYF.